The T cell receptor (beta chain) described here comes from a study of STAT5B mutations in CD4+ large granular lymphocyte leukemia. Germline V gives CDR1 LGHNA, CDR2 YSLEER. The CDR3 covers 14 residues. With 0 bases removed from V and 11 bases from J, the gap between germline ends came to 15 bases. Profiled with immunoSEQ multiplex PCR; TCRdb holds only in-frame clones, not every one. The table has 25,000 to 40,000 clones, approximately 74% seen once. V is TRBV4-3 and J is TRBJ2-3; a weak D match, TRBD1 (5 bases). Sequenced input: CD4+ T cells from blood buffy coats. The clonotype was recovered from a human donor in good health. CDR3 residues: CASSQDRRRGGQYF. CDR3 coding DNA: TGCGCCAGCAGCCAAGATCGACGTAGGGGTGGGCAGTATTTT.